These 27 T cell receptor beta chains share one sample of origin, sequenced in a study of early T cells in non-severe SARS-CoV-2 infection. Via MiXCR, TCRdb re-called the 5' RACE reads, giving one row per CDR3 protein. The sample lists nearly 30,000 distinct CDR3 sequences, 5% occurring once. Material: whole blood. These receptor sequences come from an adult who was a healthcare worker with PCR-confirmed SARS-CoV-2 infection or an uninfected control (not recorded which).

This clonotype was seen at least ten times. The chain links TRBV6-5 to TRBJ1-2; 7 bases map to TRBD1. This CDR3 is 15 amino acids long. The junction had 8 bases not matched to a gene; V was cut back by 5 bases and J by 2 bases. In germline, CDR1 is MNHEY, CDR2 SVGAGI. The CDR3 is CASSPPGQKNYGYTF. DNA for the CDR3: TGTGCCAGCAGTCCTCCGGGACAGAAAAACTATGGCTACACCTTC.

The table lists this clonotype with many counts. The genes are TRBV19 and TRBJ2-2; the D gene is possibly TRBD2 (5 bases). Between the trimmed V and J ends, which lost 4 bases and 7 bases, there was a span of 7 bases. The CDR3 sequence is 12 residues long. Germline assignment: CDR1 LNHDA and CDR2 SQIVND (reference sequence). The DNA of the CDR3 is TGTGCCAGTAGTACGGGATACGGGGAGCTGTTTTTT. This encodes CASSTGYGELFF. Complete variable domain (other parts from reference TRBV19 and TRBJ2-2): DGGITQSPKYLFRKEGQNVTLSCEQNLNHDAMYWYRQDPGQGLRLIYYSQIVNDFQKGDIAEGYSVSREKKESFPLTVTSAQKNPTAFYLCASSTGYGELFFGEGSRLTVL.

V gene TRBV11-2 combines with J gene TRBJ2-2; unclear D gene. Germline lookup yields CDR1 SGHAT and CDR2 FQNNGV. The CDR3 is 12 residues long. V was pared by 5 bases and J by 5 bases, with 6 bases between. CDR3 residues: CASSNRTGELFF. The CDR3 DNA reads as TGTGCCAGCAGCAATCGGACCGGGGAGCTGTTTTTT.

This clonotype was counted many times. The V call is TRBV25-1, the J call TRBJ2-5; TRBD2 matches at 10 bases. The CDR3 consists of 18 residues. Germline V gene data show CDR1 as MGHDK and CDR2 as SYGVNS. The J segment lost 5 bases and the V segment lost 3 bases, leaving 15 bases of the junction unmatched. CDR3 region: CASSDRDASGRAAETQYF. The CDR3 region has the DNA TGTGCCAGCAGTGACCGGGACGCCAGCGGGAGGGCCGCGGAGACCCAGTACTTC.

The sample holds many counts of this clonotype. The genes are TRBV6-1 and TRBJ1-1; the match to TRBD1 covers 9 bases. V trimming: 2 bases; J trimming: 0 bases; junction bases outside the gene matches: 13. Germline V gene sequence: CDR1 MNHNS, CDR2 SASEGT. The CDR3 loop spans 19 amino acids. The DNA for the CDR3 is TGTGCCAGCAGTGAAACACGCCCGGGACAGGGAGGTTTGAACACTGAAGCTTTCTTT. This sequence encodes CASSETRPGQGGLNTEAFF.

The chain carries TRBV12-3 or TRBV12-4 and TRBJ1-5; 8 nucleotides align to TRBD1. With 4 bases clipped from V and 0 bases from J, the junction kept 8 bases outside the gene matches. The CDR3 has 17 amino acids. The chain's CDR3 is CASSSGQERYSNQPQHF. In DNA, the CDR3 is TGTGCCAGCAGTTCGGGACAGGAACGTTATAGCAATCAGCCCCAGCATTTT.

Only a few counts were recorded for this clonotype. The gene calls are TRBV5-1 and TRBJ2-2; 8 bases align to TRBD1. Trimming cost V 0 bases and J 3 bases; bases outside gene matches: 7. The CDR3 covers 17 residues. Per germline, CDR1 SGHRS and CDR2 YFSETQ. CDR3 amino acids: CASSLDPLTGDTGELFF. The CDR3 DNA reads TGCGCCAGCAGCTTGGATCCTCTGACAGGGGACACCGGGGAGCTGTTTTTT.

Ten or more counts support this clonotype. The rearrangement uses TRBV7-9 and TRBJ1-1, with D hard to call. This CDR3 contains 13 residues. V dropped 1 base and J dropped 4 bases, with 7 bases sitting between them. Germline V gene sequence: CDR1 SEHNR, CDR2 FQNEAQ (reference sequence). CDR3 amino acids: CASSLEGSTEAFF. The CDR3 nucleotides read TGTGCCAGCAGCTTAGAGGGATCCACTGAAGCTTTCTTT.

This clonotype came up a few times. The J gene is TRBJ1-3, the V gene TRBV10-2; D uncertain. The ends were cut back, 7 bases at V and 0 bases at J, with 7 bases in the middle. Germline loops: CDR1 WSHSY, CDR2 SAAADI. The CDR3 totals 13 residues. The CDR3 reads CASMGYSGNTIYF. The CDR3 DNA reads as TGCGCCAGCATGGGTTACTCTGGAAACACCATATATTTT.

This clonotype was observed many times. The chain has TRBV7-2 and TRBJ2-7; 9 nucleotides line up with TRBD2. Germline assignment: CDR1 SGHTA and CDR2 FQGNSA. With 1 base clipped from V and 2 bases from J, the junction kept 3 bases outside the gene matches. The CDR3 extends over 15 amino acids. The CDR3 region is CASSLGPSGTYEQYF. The CDR3 coding sequence is TGTGCCAGCAGCTTAGGGCCTAGCGGGACCTACGAGCAGTACTTC.

Only a few counts were recorded for this clonotype. This chain uses TRBV2 with TRBJ2-2; no reliable D call. Germline V CDR1 and CDR2: SNHLY, FYNNEI. V lost 6 bases, J lost 1 base, and 6 bases lay in between. The CDR3 is made up of 13 amino acids. DNA for the CDR3: TGTGCCAGCAGCACAAGGAACACCGGGGAGCTGTTTTTT. Translated: CASSTRNTGELFF.

This clonotype was picked up many times. V gene TRBV5-1 combines with J gene TRBJ2-6; maybe TRBD1 (5 bases). V was trimmed by 2 bases and J by 3 bases, leaving 12 bases between them. The CDR3 spans 16 residues. CDR1 and CDR2 from the germline V gene are SGHRS and YFSETQ. The CDR3 loop is CASSFGRASGANVLTF. The DNA for the CDR3 is TGCGCCAGCAGCTTTGGCAGGGCCAGTGGGGCCAACGTCCTGACTTTC.

Many counts were recorded for this clonotype. The V and J genes are TRBV7-9 and TRBJ2-3, with D perhaps being TRBD1 or TRBD2 (5 bases each). Germline values: CDR1 SEHNR, CDR2 FQNEAQ (reference sequence). Trimming pared 1 base from V and 2 bases from J, leaving 16 bases between. The CDR3 extends over 17 amino acids. CDR3 in amino acids: CASSLEVRGRFTDTQYF. The CDR3 DNA reads TGTGCCAGCAGCTTAGAAGTTCGGGGACGGTTCACAGATACGCAGTATTTT.

The table lists this clonotype with many counts. The chain recombines TRBV27 with TRBJ2-3; either TRBD1 or TRBD2 may fit D (5 bases each). The CDR3 spans 13 residues. The germline V and J ends were trimmed by 1 base and 4 bases, with 6 bases remaining between them. Looked up from germline, CDR1 is MNHEY and CDR2 is SMNVEV (reference sequence). CDR3 amino acids: CASSLWGSDTQYF. For the CDR3, the DNA is TGTGCCAGCAGTTTATGGGGGTCAGATACGCAGTATTTT.

This clonotype was recorded many times. The rearrangement links TRBV7-2 to TRBJ2-3; a possible D gene is TRBD1 (6 bases). The CDR3 is made up of 15 amino acids. Germline assignment: CDR1 SGHTA and CDR2 FQGNSA. Trimming took off 2 bases at V and 4 bases at J, with 13 bases between the two ends. The CDR3 sequence: CASSLMGQGSDTQYF. CDR3 sequence (DNA): TGTGCCAGCAGCTTAATGGGCCAGGGGTCAGATACGCAGTATTTT.

The table lists this clonotype with a few counts. CDR3 sequence reads: CASSHSTDTQYF. Here the CDR3 DNA reads TGTGCCAGCTCACACAGCACAGATACGCAGTATTTT. The V and J genes are TRBV18 and TRBJ2-3; D call uncertain. Trimming took 4 bases from V and 0 from J, leaving 2 bases between them. CDR1 and CDR2 from the germline V gene are KGHSH and LQKENI. The CDR3 length is 12 residues.

This clonotype was counted ten times or more. The chain links TRBV20-1 to TRBJ1-1; the D gene is possibly TRBD1 (5 bases). V dropped 1 base and J dropped 0 bases, with 9 bases sitting between them. The germline gives CDR1 DFQATT, CDR2 SNEGSKA (reference sequence). CDR3 length: 14 amino acids. The DNA of the CDR3 is TGCAGTGCTAGAGCCGACAGACTGAACACTGAAGCTTTCTTT. Its translation is CSARADRLNTEAFF.

This clonotype was counted at least ten times. V and J are TRBV12-3 or TRBV12-4 and TRBJ2-1; D possibly corresponds to TRBD1 (6 bases). CDR3 length equals 15 residues. V lost 6 bases, J lost 0 bases, and 12 bases lay in between. The CDR3 DNA reads TGTGCCAGCAGCCCTACAGGGTTCTCCTACAATGAGCAGTTCTTC. It is translated as CASSPTGFSYNEQFF.

This clonotype has ten or more counts. The chain has TRBV5-6 and TRBJ2-3; TRBD2 aligns across 7 bases. Germline assignment: CDR1 SGHDT and CDR2 YYEEEE. Germline trimming cut 4 bases from V and 2 bases from J; bases unmatched to any gene: 7. The CDR3 is 15 residues long. Here the CDR3 DNA reads TGTGCCAGCAGCACACCGGGACTAAACACAGATACGCAGTATTTT. Translation: CASSTPGLNTDTQYF.

In this sample, this clonotype turned up many times. The rearrangement links TRBV19 to TRBJ1-2; the D gene is possibly TRBD1 (6 bases). Trimming removed 4 bases from V and 0 bases from J, with 15 bases in between. Germline V CDR1 and CDR2: LNHDA, SQIVND (reference sequence). CDR3 length equals 16 residues. Here the CDR3 DNA reads TGTGCCAGTAGTAAAACCGGGACACCAACTAACTATGGCTACACCTTC. Translation gives CASSKTGTPTNYGYTF. The whole variable domain, remainder taken from reference TRBV19 and TRBJ1-2, is DGGITQSPKYLFRKEGQNVTLSCEQNLNHDAMYWYRQDPGQGLRLIYYSQIVNDFQKGDIAEGYSVSREKKESFPLTVTSAQKNPTAFYLCASSKTGTPTNYGYTFGSGTRLTVV.

Ten or more counts support this clonotype. V is TRBV11-2 and J is TRBJ2-3; D is perhaps TRBD1 or TRBD2 (5 bases each). Trimming removed 4 bases at V and 2 bases at J, with 16 bases between. CDR1 SGHAT and CDR2 FQNNGV come from the germline V gene. The CDR3 loop spans 16 amino acids. CDR3 DNA: TGTGCCAGCAGCTGGGACGGCGACCTAATCACAGATACGCAGTATTTT. As protein: CASSWDGDLITDTQYF.

This clonotype appeared many times. The CDR3, as DNA: TGTGCCTGGAGTGTGGGGCCAGATACGCAGTATTTT. Translated, it gives CAWSVGPDTQYF. V is TRBV30 and J is TRBJ2-3, with D possibly matching TRBD1 (5 bases). CDR3 length equals 12 residues. CDR1 is GTSNPN and CDR2 is SVGIG in the germline V gene (reference sequence). The V end lost 0 bases, the J end lost 4 bases, and 5 bases lay between the germline ends.

At least ten counts were recorded for this clonotype. The chain recombines TRBV20-1 with TRBJ2-7; the D call may be TRBD1 or TRBD2 (5 bases each). The CDR3 is 16 amino acids. V lost 0 bases to trimming and J lost 2 bases, with 17 bases between them. Germline CDR1 and CDR2: DFQATT and SNEGSKA (reference sequence). Here the CDR3 reads CSARDPGPGATYEQYF. In nucleotides, the CDR3 is TGCAGTGCTAGAGACCCGGGGCCCGGGGCTACCTACGAGCAGTACTTC.

This clonotype was seen a few times. This chain joins TRBV29-1 and TRBJ1-2; D unclear. The CDR3 loop spans 14 amino acids. The V gene lost 6 bases and the J gene lost 2 bases, with 16 bases spanning the gap. Germline V CDR1 and CDR2: SQVTM, ANQGSEA. CDR3 bases: TGCAGCGTCCACCCCGCACAGACCAACTATGGCTACACCTTC. Translating it yields CSVHPAQTNYGYTF.

Ten or more counts support this clonotype. The rearrangement uses TRBV27 and TRBJ2-3, with D tentatively TRBD2 (5 bases). V shed 4 bases and J shed 2 bases, with 22 bases lying between them. Germline CDR1 is MNHEY and CDR2 is SMNVEV (reference sequence). The CDR3 length is 18 residues. The CDR3 DNA sequence: TGTGCCAGCAGTTCCGCCTTGGGAGCGGCTTTAATCACAGATACGCAGTATTTT. Its translation is CASSSALGAALITDTQYF.

This clonotype was seen a handful of times. The J gene is TRBJ2-2, the V gene TRBV12-3 or TRBV12-4, with D perhaps matching TRBD1 (5 bases). CDR3 length: 17 residues. V was shortened by 7 bases and J by 0 bases, with 18 bases between the two germline ends. Written as DNA, the CDR3 is TGTGCCAGCACCCGGACACAGGAATTAACGAACACCGGGGAGCTGTTTTTT. Translation gives CASTRTQELTNTGELFF.

This clonotype appeared a few times. The J gene is TRBJ2-3, the V gene TRBV20-1, with 10 bases identical to TRBD2. Trimming at V came to 5 bases and at J to 5 bases, leaving 10 bases not matched to a gene. Germline values: CDR1 DFQATT, CDR2 SNEGSKA (reference sequence). The CDR3 totals 15 residues. CDR3 region: CSADVPSGRRDTQYF. DNA for the CDR3: TGCAGTGCTGATGTTCCTAGCGGGAGAAGAGATACGCAGTATTTT.